This record looks at one T cell receptor beta chain sequence and its context. The authors' processing: Amplification of reference gene primers was used by the study to estimate nucleated cell counts. TCRdb's copy holds only in-frame clones and misses some; the assay was immunoSEQ multiplex PCR. V and J calls and clone size are copied from that table; D and trimming were computed from the DNA. The data contain approximately 290,000 clones, roughly 87% of them singletons. This entry is derived from a study of blood T cell repertoires in COVID-19. In the study overall: Material from acute and convalescent COVID-19 was sourced from the United States, Italy and Spain.

Material: peripheral blood. The receptor comes from a man aged 18 to 30 with active or convalescent COVID-19.

CDR3 sequence (DNA): TGTGCCAGCAGTAACGATCAGGGAGGATTGCGGGAGCAGTACTTC. It codes for CASSNDQGGLREQYF. V gene TRBV6-5 combines with J gene TRBJ2-7; D is perhaps TRBD2 (6 bases). Trimming shortened V by 5 bases and J by 7 bases, and 21 bases separated the two germline ends. The V gene's germline CDR1 is MNHEY and CDR2 SVGAGI. This CDR3 has 15 residues.